The clone carrying this T cell receptor (beta chain) has more than one count but fewer than ten. Its antigen is undetermined. The sample belongs to a study of T cell repertoires in cytomegalovirus infection. On the study more broadly: Public signatures in TCR beta pointed to CMV infection and matching HLA type. Study-level results: HLA-C-restricted CMV clonotypes gave the most frequent clonotype in two of eight donors. Adding up the frequency of public TCR beta families identified people who carried CMV plus the relevant HLA.

Germline loops: CDR1 LNHDA, CDR2 SQIVND (reference sequence). This CDR3 has 12 residues. Trimming removed 7 bases at V and 4 bases at J, with 10 bases between. TCRdb passed the reads through MiXCR, listing each CDR3 protein once. Of hundreds of thousands of distinct CDR3 sequences in the sample, less than 25% were seen once. The V gene is TRBV19, the J gene TRBJ1-2; D uncertain. Sequencing input: CD8+ T cells from PBMCs. This TCR was recovered from a human donor in good health (CMV status not recorded). Some clones in this sample may be carry-over from other donors' samples. The CDR3 protein is CASTQTVYGYTF. The CDR3 DNA follows: TGTGCCAGTACTCAGACGGTCTATGGCTACACCTTC.